These T cell receptor beta chains were read from a single sample in a study of early T cells in non-severe SARS-CoV-2 infection. In TCRdb, the 5' RACE reads were re-called with MiXCR into one record per CDR3 protein. The profile shows about 30,000 distinct CDR3 sequences, more than 4.5% of them singletons. Source material: whole blood. The receptors come from an adult who was a healthcare worker with PCR-confirmed SARS-CoV-2 infection or an uninfected control (not recorded which). Each CDR3 is given with its conserved first and last residue. Fields, in order: D gene, V gene, clone size, J gene, CDR3 DNA, CDR3 protein. D genes are given only for firm matches. The size entry is marked missing in some rows and otherwise reads once, few, many or a size class.

>NA|TRBV15|many|TRBJ1-2
TGTGCCACCAGCAGAGAACTGTTCAGGGAGGGCTACACCTTC
CATSRELFREGYTF
>TRBD1|TRBV6-6|many|TRBJ1-6
TGTGCCAGCAGTTACACTTTGACAGGGATTGATTCACCCCTCCACTTT
CASSYTLTGIDSPLHF
>TRBD1|TRBV4-3|many|TRBJ2-6
TGCGCCAGCAGCGAAACAGGGGGCGCCTCTGGGGCCAACGTCCTGACTTTC
CASSETGGASGANVLTF
>NA|TRBV5-5|NA|TRBJ2-7
TGTGCCAGCAGCTTGGAGGGAGAGGCCCACTACGAGCAGTACTTC
CASSLEGEAHYEQYF
>TRBD2|TRBV7-2|many|TRBJ2-2
TGTGCCAGCAGCTTAGGAGCGGGAGAGGGTATCGGGGAGCTGTTTTTT
CASSLGAGEGIGELFF
>NA|TRBV29-1|NA|TRBJ2-1
TGCAGCGCGGGGGCTTGGAGCGGCAGCAATGAGCAGTTCTTC
CSAGAWSGSNEQFF
>NA|TRBV20-1|many|TRBJ1-3
TGCAGTGTTATGGGTCGGGGCTCTGGAAACACCATATATTTT
CSVMGRGSGNTIYF
>NA|TRBV5-5|few|TRBJ2-7
TGTGCCAGCAGCTTACGACCGGATTACGAGCAGTACTTC
CASSLRPDYEQYF
>NA|TRBV4-3|many|TRBJ1-4
TGCGCCAGCAGCCAAGTCGGGGGGAGAGGAAGTGAAAAACTGTTTTTT
CASSQVGGRGSEKLFF
>TRBD2|TRBV20-1|NA|TRBJ2-7
TGCAGTGTTTTGCCTAGCGGGAGAGGAGACTCCTACGAGCAGTACTTC
CSVLPSGRGDSYEQYF
>TRBD1|TRBV6-1|many|TRBJ2-7
TGTGCCAGCAGTGAAGCCGAGACAGGGTCCTACGAGCAGTACTTC
CASSEAETGSYEQYF
>NA|TRBV6-1|medium-sized|TRBJ2-5
TGTGCCAGCAGTGAAGCTCCGGGACAACAAGAGACCCAGTACTTC
CASSEAPGQQETQYF
>TRBD2|TRBV6-1|many|TRBJ2-1
TGTGCCACCCAATATTTACCGGGACTAGCATCACAAAGGGGCTCCTACAATGAGCAGTTCTTC
CATQYLPGLASQRGSYNEQFF
>NA|TRBV9|few|TRBJ2-2
TGTGCCAGCAGCGCGGGTATTGGGAGGAACACCGGGGAGCTGTTTTTT
CASSAGIGRNTGELFF
>NA|TRBV28|many|TRBJ2-1
TGTGCCAGCTGTCCCGGGACCTTTATAAAGCAGTTCTTC
CASCPGTFIKQFF